The 6 T cell receptor beta chains below were found in one sample sequenced in a study of radiotherapy plus CTLA-4 blockade in lung cancer. TCRdb keeps only in-frame clones here, not all; method: immunoSEQ multiplex PCR. Of more than 90,000 clones listed, 78% are singletons. Material: peripheral blood, obtained from a patient treated with radiotherapy plus ipilimumab. The receptors stem from a human donor with non-small cell lung cancer who had a partial response to radiotherapy plus ipilimumab.

This chain joins TRBV29-1 and TRBJ2-2, with 7 bases aligning to TRBD2. The germline CDR1 and CDR2 sequences are SQVTM and ANQGSEA. Trimming at V came to 5 bases and at J to 3 bases, leaving 6 bases not matched to a gene. The CDR3 is made up of 14 amino acids. CDR3 DNA sequence: TGCAGCGTTCTGGCGGGAGTGGACACCGGGGAGCTGTTTTTT. Amino acid sequence: CSVLAGVDTGELFF.

This clone was detected a few times. V is TRBV28 and J is TRBJ1-5; TRBD1 is a possible D gene (6 bases). The CDR3 has 13 residues. Deletions cut 10 bases from V and 0 bases from J, with 10 bases between. Germline assignment: CDR1 MDHEN and CDR2 SYDVKM. CDR3 sequence (DNA): TGTGCCACTACAGGGTATAGCAATCAGCCCCAGCATTTT. Amino acids: CATTGYSNQPQHF.

The chain joins TRBV7-2 to TRBJ1-5, with TRBD1 as a possible D gene (6 bases). The ends were cut back, 6 bases at V and 6 bases at J, with 15 bases in the middle. Per the germline V gene, CDR1 is SGHTA and CDR2 is FQGNSA. The CDR3 extends over 14 amino acids. CDR3 sequence (DNA): TGTGCCAGCAGACTTCCAGGGGATTTTCAGCCCCAGCATTTT. Its protein product is CASRLPGDFQPQHF.

J is TRBJ2-3 and V is TRBV9; 9 bases fit TRBD2. CDR1 SGDLS and CDR2 YYNGEE come from the germline V gene. Trimming took 5 bases from V and 2 from J; bases not matched to a gene: 6. This CDR3 has 15 residues. The CDR3 loop is CASSRAGGYTDTQYF. The DNA for the CDR3 is TGTGCCAGCAGTCGAGCGGGAGGATACACAGATACGCAGTATTTT.

The rearrangement uses TRBV6-1 and TRBJ2-7; possible D gene TRBD1, 6 bases. Germline CDR1 MNHNS, CDR2 SASEGT. The germline V and J ends were trimmed by 8 bases and 4 bases, with 15 bases remaining between them. There are 13 residues in the CDR3. CDR3 sequence (DNA): TGTGCCAGCTGCAAAGGGGGTTATTACGAGCAGTACGTC. This translates into CASCKGGYYEQYV.

This clone has just a few counts. The chain employs TRBV5-6 and TRBJ1-2; TRBD1 aligns across 7 bases. The V segment lost 4 bases and the J segment 4 bases; nucleotides outside the gene matches: 10. The germline CDR1 and CDR2 sequences are SGHDT and YYEEEE. The CDR3 is 15 amino acids. CDR3 sequence reads: CASSVTGAITYGYTF. In DNA, the CDR3 is TGTGCCAGCAGCGTAACAGGGGCCATCACCTATGGCTACACCTTC.